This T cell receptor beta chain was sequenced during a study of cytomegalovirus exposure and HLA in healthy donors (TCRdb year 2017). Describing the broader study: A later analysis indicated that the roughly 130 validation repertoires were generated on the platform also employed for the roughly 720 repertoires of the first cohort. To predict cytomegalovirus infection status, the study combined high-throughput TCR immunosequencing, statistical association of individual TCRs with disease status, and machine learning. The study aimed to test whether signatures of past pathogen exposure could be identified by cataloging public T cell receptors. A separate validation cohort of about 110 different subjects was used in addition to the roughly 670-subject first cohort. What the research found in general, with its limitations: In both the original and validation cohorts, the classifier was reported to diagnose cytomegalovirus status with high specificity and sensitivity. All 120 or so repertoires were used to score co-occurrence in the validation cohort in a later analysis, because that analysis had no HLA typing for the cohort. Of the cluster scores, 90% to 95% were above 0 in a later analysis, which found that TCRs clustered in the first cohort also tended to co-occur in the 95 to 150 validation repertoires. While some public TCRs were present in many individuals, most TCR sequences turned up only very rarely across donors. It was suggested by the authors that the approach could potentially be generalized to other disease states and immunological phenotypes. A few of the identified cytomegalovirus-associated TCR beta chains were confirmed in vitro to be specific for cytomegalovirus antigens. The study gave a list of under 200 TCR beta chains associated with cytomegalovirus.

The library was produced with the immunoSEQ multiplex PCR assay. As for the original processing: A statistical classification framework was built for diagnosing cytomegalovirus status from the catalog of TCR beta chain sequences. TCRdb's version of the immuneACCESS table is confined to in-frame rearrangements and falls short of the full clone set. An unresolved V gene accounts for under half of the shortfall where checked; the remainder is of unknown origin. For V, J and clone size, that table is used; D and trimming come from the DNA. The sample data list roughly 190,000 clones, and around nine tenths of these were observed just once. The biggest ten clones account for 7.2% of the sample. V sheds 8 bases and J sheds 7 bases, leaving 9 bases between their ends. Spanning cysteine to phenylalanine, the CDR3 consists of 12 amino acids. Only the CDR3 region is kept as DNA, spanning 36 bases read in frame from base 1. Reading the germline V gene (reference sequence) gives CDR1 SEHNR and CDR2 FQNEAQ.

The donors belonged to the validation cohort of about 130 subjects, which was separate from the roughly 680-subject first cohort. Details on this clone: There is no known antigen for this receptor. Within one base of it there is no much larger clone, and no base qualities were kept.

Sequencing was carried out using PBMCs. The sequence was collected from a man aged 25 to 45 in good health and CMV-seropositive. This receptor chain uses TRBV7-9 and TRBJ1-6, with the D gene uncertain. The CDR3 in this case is CASGLVNSPLHF. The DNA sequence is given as TGTGCCAGCGGCCTCGTCAATTCACCCCTCCACTTT.